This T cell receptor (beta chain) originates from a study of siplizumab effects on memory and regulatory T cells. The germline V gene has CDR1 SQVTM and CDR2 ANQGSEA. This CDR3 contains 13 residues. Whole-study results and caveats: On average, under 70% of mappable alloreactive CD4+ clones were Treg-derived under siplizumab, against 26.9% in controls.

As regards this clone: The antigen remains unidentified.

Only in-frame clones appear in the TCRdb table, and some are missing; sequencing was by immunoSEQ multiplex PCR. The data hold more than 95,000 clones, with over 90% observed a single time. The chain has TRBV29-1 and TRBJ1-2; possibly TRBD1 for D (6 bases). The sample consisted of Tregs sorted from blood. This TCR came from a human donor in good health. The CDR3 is CHRQVEIDYGYTF. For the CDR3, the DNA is TGCCACCGACAGGTGGAGATCGACTATGGCTACACCTTC.